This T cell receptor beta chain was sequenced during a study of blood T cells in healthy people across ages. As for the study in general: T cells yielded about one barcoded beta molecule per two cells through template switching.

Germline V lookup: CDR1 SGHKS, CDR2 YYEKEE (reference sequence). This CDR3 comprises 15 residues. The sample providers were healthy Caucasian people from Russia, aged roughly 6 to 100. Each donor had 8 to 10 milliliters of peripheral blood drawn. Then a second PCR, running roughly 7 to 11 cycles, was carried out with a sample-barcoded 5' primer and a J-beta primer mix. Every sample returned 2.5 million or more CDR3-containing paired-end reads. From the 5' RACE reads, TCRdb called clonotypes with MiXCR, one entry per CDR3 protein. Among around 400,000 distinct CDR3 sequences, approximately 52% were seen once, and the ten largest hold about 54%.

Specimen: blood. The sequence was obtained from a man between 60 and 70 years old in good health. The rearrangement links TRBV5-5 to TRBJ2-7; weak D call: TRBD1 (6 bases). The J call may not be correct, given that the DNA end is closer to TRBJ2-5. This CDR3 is CASRRPTGDGETQYF. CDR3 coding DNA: TGTGCCAGCAGGAGACCGACAGGAGACGGAGAGACCCAGTACTTC.